This TCR beta chain appears in the sequencing data of a study of blood T cells in healthy people across ages. With a J-beta primer mix and a sample-barcoded 5' primer, a second PCR ran about 6 to 11 cycles. MiXCR, applied by TCRdb to the 5' RACE reads, yields one record per CDR3 protein. The sample records under 950,000 distinct CDR3 sequences, about a fifth being singletons. This clonotype was picked up a small number of times. Antigen: not known. Study-level results: Diversity of TCR beta per million T cells declined in a roughly linear way with age. Researchers judged that diversity estimates from one million T cells fell short of true values.

The CDR3 length is 15 residues. Germline assignment: CDR1 DFQATT and CDR2 SNEGSKA (reference sequence). Germline trimming cut 1 base from V and 3 bases from J; bases unmatched to any gene: 4. The rearrangement uses TRBV20-1 and TRBJ2-2, with 8 bases that match TRBD2. The source material was blood. The sequence came from a man aged 65-85 years in good health. For the CDR3, the DNA is TGCAGTGCTAGAGTACGGCGGGGGGACACCGGGGAGCTGTTTTTT. Amino acid sequence: CSARVRRGDTGELFF.